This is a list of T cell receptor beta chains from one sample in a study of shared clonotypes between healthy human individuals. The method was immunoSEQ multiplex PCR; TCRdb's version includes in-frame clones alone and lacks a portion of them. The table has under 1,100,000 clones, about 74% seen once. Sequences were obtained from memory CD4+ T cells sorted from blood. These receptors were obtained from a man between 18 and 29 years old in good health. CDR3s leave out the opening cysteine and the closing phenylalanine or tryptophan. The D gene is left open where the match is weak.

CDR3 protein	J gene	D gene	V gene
ASSLSGTENWYGYT	TRBJ1-2	TRBD1	TRBV6-5
ASSLSGGPYNEQF	TRBJ2-1	TRBD2	TRBV7-2
AISVGGTVPTDTQY	TRBJ2-3	-	TRBV10-3
ASSEWSGARGNEQF	TRBJ2-1	-	TRBV10-2
ASSLDGLYEQY	TRBJ2-7	-	TRBV5-4
AISERQGNTGELF	TRBJ2-2	-	TRBV10-3
ASSPGVGFLAKNIQY	TRBJ2-4	-	TRBV5-6
ASSLTTSYNEQF	TRBJ2-1	-	TRBV5-1
ASSLGAGTVNTEAF	TRBJ1-1	-	TRBV5-1
ASGQRTYTEAF	TRBJ1-1	-	TRBV2
ASSSDRVLGYGYT	TRBJ1-2	TRBD1	TRBV6-5